This TCR beta chain was captured in a study of regulatory T cells in long-lasting Graves disease. Study-level background: Patients with new Graves' disease had used antithyroid drugs below 3 months.

Both iRepertoire HTBI primers and Arm-PCR of CDR3 regions were used to build the TCR beta libraries. A single record per CDR3 protein comes from TCRdb applying MiXCR to the multiplex PCR reads. The sample has roughly 530,000 distinct CDR3 sequences; approximately 16% are singletons. Trimming stripped 5 bases from V and 4 bases from J, with 11 bases between. The CDR3 is made up of 13 amino acids. Germline lookup yields CDR1 LNHNV and CDR2 YYDKDF (reference sequence). This clonotype was detected ten times or more. This sample's time point: newly diagnosed GD, antithyroid drugs for less than 3 months. Researchers made the TCR library from RNA that was extracted from PBMCs. The patients included were those that came from an endocrinology department in Xi'an, China. Another study also made use of these data, one on T cells in Graves' hyperthyroidism and ophthalmopathy. As that report states: Also found in blood were most expanded thyroid clonotypes above 0.001.

This sequence was found in a woman aged 35-65 years with Graves disease. The J gene is TRBJ1-2, the V gene TRBV15, with D maybe TRBD1 (5 bases). Source: peripheral blood mononuclear cells (PBMCs), taken at new diagnosis, from a patient treated with antithyroid drugs. This CDR3 reads CATSVDTSYGYTF. For the CDR3, the DNA is TGTGCCACCAGCGTGGACACTTCCTATGGCTACACCTTC.